Detailed here is one T cell receptor (beta chain). A J-beta primer mix and a sample-barcoded 5' primer were used in a second PCR of about 6 to 12 cycles. Each CDR3 protein is one row after TCRdb ran MiXCR on the 5' RACE reads. The repertoire includes about 1,600,000 distinct CDR3 sequences, roughly 40% of them detected once, and 6.5% to 10% sits in the top ten. The sample originates from a study of blood T cells in healthy people across ages. CDR3 length: 16 amino acids. Per the germline V gene, CDR1 is MNHEY and CDR2 is SVGAGI. This clonotype originated in a woman aged 18-30 years in good health. The V gene is TRBV6-5, the J gene TRBJ2-4, with 10 bases that match TRBD2. The J call could be wrong; TRBJ2-5 is a better fit for the DNA end. Material: blood. The CDR3 nucleotides are TGTGCCAGCAGTTCTGCCGGGACTAGCGCCGGGGAGACCCAGTACTTC. Translation: CASSSAGTSAGETQYF.